This T cell receptor beta chain originates from a study of blood T cells in healthy people across ages. Whole-study results and caveats: Observed TCR beta diversity per million T cells went down as age went up. This fall followed a roughly linear course with age.

CDR1 and CDR2 from the germline V gene are DFQATT and SNEGSKA (reference sequence). The CDR3 is made up of 13 amino acids. V lost 6 bases and J lost 8; bases outside the gene matches: 9. Points on this clonotype: What it recognizes is unknown.

With a J-beta primer mix and a sample-barcoded 5' primer, a second PCR ran 7 to 11 cycles. With 12 random nucleotides, a template-switch adaptor tagged each individual cDNA molecule. TCRdb itself ran the 5' RACE reads through MiXCR, one entry per CDR3 protein. This sample carries approximately 2,000,000 distinct CDR3 sequences, around 42% of them seen once, and the ten largest clones take 20% to 25%. Donors were healthy Caucasian individuals from Russia aged about 6 to 90. At least 7 million PBMCs were isolated per sample. The receptor comes from a human donor in good health. Sequencing was done on a sample of blood. The J gene is TRBJ2-4, the V gene TRBV20-1, with TRBD2 matching over 8 bases. This CDR3 reads CSADGGAWDIQYF. The CDR3 DNA reads as TGCAGTGCCGACGGGGGGGCCTGGGACATTCAGTACTTC.